The rows below give T cell receptor beta chains drawn from one sample of a study of a mutant IDH1 vaccine in newly diagnosed glioma. Profiling relied on immunoSEQ multiplex PCR, and the TCRdb table lists in-frame clones only, not all of them. The sample lists around 99,000 clones, roughly 75% occurring once. Material: PBMCs, obtained from a glioma patient treated with radiotherapy, temozolomide or both. Receptor source: a middle-aged man with glioma. CDR3s include the opening cysteine and the closing phenylalanine or tryptophan. Fields, in order: J gene, V gene, CDR3 protein.

TRBJ2-7,TRBV6-6,CASSFGVSYEQYF
TRBJ2-1,TRBV30,CAWSVRGNFYNEQFF
TRBJ1-2,TRBV7-2,CASSGGRGPYGYTF
TRBJ2-1,TRBV5-1,CASSSDGDEQFF
TRBJ2-3,TRBV10-2,CASTRDPITDTQYF
TRBJ2-1,TRBV9,CASSAGTSGAYNEQFF
TRBJ1-6,TRBV4-3,CASSRFQGVGSPLHF
TRBJ2-5,TRBV19,CASREGRPQETQYF
TRBJ2-3,TRBV5-4,CASSLGLADPADTQYF
TRBJ1-1,TRBV11-2,CASSFPSTRGFTEAFF
TRBJ1-2,TRBV29-1,CSSGGGQGNYGYTF
TRBJ2-3,TRBV6-5,CASSVTSGGSDTQYF
TRBJ1-2,TRBV11-2,CASSLGHAGGYTF
TRBJ2-5,TRBV6-5,CASRTTEETQYF
TRBJ1-6,TRBV5-1,CASRFPGQVTLHF
TRBJ2-3,TRBV6-6,CASSYGPGDTQYF
TRBJ2-5,TRBV20-1,CSAVSETQYF
TRBJ2-5,TRBV7-2,CAGWGQGFETQYF
TRBJ1-5,TRBV7-8,CASSLVGSGNQPQHF
TRBJ1-2,TRBV7-9,CASSLGGRTYGYTF
TRBJ2-5,TRBV7-2,CASSLPRGLQETQYF
TRBJ1-2,TRBV5-6,CASSLQGWAGYTF
TRBJ1-2,TRBV7-9,CASSLGQGRYGYTF
TRBJ2-7,TRBV2,CASRRQGIPYEQYF
TRBJ2-5,TRBV19,CASRTTQGAETQYF
TRBJ2-4,TRBV5-4,CASSIPGTQDKNIQYF
TRBJ1-1,TRBV10-3,CAISEGLNTEAFF
TRBJ1-5,TRBV28,CASSSGIRNQPQHF
TRBJ2-6,TRBV29-1,CSVVGRGPGANVLTF
TRBJ2-7,TRBV2,CATDYSVDEQYF
TRBJ2-7,TRBV27,CASSPRILAGGPSLEQYF
TRBJ2-4,TRBV11-1,CASSGGTSGAKNIQYF
TRBJ2-5,TRBV7-3,CASSTGLGETQYF
TRBJ2-7,TRBV9,CASSVGDFSTYEQYF
TRBJ1-1,TRBV4-2,CASSQPTPTRRTEAFF
TRBJ2-5,TRBV5-1,CASRGGGGKPRETQYF
TRBJ2-6,TRBV30,CAWSAFSGANVLTF
TRBJ1-4,TRBV2,CASSPRTGANEKLFF
TRBJ1-2,TRBV19,CASSMPGQGVRGYGYTF
TRBJ1-6,TRBV30,CAWSDRVYNSPLHF